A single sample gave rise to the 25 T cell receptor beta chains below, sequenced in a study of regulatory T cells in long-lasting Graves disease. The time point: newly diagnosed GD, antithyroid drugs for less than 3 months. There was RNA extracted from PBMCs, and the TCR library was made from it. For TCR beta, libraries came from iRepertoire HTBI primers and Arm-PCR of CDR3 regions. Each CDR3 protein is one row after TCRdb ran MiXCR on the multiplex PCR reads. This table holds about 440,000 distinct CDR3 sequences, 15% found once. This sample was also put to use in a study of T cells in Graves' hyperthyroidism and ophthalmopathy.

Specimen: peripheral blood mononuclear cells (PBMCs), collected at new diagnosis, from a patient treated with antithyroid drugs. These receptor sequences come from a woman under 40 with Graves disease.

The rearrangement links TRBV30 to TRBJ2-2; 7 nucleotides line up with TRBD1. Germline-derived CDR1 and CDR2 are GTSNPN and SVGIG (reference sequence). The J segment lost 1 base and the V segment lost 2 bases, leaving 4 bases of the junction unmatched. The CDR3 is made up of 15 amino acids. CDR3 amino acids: CAWSPGTENTGELFF. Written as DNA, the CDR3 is TGTGCCTGGAGTCCCGGGACAGAGAACACCGGGGAGCTGTTTTTT.

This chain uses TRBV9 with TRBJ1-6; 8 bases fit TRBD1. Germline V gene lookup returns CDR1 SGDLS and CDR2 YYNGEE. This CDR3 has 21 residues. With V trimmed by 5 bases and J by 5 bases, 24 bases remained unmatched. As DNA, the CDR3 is TGTGCCAGCAGAAAACCAAAGGGCGCGACAGGGGCCCCCGCGAATAATTCACCCCTCCACTTT. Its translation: CASRKPKGATGAPANNSPLHF.

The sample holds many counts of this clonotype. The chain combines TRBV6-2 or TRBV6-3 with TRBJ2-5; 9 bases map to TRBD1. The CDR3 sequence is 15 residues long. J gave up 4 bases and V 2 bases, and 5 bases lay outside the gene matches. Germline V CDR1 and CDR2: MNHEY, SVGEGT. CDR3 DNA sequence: TGTGCCAGCAGTTACGGGACAGGGTATGGAGAGACCCAGTACTTC. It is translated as CASSYGTGYGETQYF.

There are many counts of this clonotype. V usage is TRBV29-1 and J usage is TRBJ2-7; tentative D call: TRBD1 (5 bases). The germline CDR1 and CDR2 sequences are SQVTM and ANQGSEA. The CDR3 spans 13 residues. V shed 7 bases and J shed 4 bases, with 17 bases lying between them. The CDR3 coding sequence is TGCAGCGCCCTGACCTGGGGCAGGTACGAGCAGTACTTC. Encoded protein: CSALTWGRYEQYF.

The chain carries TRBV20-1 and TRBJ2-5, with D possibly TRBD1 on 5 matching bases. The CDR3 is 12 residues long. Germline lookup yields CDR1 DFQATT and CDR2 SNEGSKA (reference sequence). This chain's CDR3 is CSKTAFLETQYF. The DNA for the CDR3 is TGCAGCAAGACAGCCTTTTTGGAGACCCAGTACTTC.

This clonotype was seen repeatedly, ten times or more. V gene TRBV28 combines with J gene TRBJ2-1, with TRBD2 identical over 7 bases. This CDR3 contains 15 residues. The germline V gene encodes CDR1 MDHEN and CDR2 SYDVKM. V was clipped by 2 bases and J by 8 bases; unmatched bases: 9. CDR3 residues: CASSLVSGGRDEQFF. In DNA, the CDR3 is TGTGCCAGCAGTTTAGTCTCGGGAGGACGGGATGAGCAGTTCTTC.

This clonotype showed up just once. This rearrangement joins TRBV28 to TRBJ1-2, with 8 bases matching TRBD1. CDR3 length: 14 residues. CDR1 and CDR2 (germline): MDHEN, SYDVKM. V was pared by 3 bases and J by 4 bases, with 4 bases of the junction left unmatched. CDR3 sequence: CASSFRGLGYGYTF. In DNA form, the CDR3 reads TGTGCCAGCAGTTTCAGGGGGCTTGGCTATGGCTACACCTTC.

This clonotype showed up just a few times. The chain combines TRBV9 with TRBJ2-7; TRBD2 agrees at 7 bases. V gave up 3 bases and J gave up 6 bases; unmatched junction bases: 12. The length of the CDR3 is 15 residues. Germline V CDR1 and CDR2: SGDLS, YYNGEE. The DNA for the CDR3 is TGTGCCAGCAGCGAGGGAGGGACCCCGCTAGGCGAGCAGTACTTC. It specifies CASSEGGTPLGEQYF.

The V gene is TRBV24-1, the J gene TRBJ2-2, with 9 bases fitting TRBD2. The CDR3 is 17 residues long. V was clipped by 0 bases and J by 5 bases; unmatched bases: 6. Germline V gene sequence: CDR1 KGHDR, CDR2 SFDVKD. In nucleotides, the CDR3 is TGTGCCACCAGTGATTTGAAGGTAGCGGGAGATACCGGGGAGCTGTTTTTT. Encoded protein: CATSDLKVAGDTGELFF.

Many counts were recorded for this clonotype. CDR3 nucleotides: TGTGCCAGCAGATTTTTCCGGGACAGCCAATACAATGAGCAGTTCTTC. Its protein product is CASRFFRDSQYNEQFF. V and J are TRBV12-3 or TRBV12-4 and TRBJ2-1; 7 bases match TRBD1. J gave up 4 bases and V 6 bases, and 12 bases lay outside the gene matches. This CDR3 has 16 amino acids.

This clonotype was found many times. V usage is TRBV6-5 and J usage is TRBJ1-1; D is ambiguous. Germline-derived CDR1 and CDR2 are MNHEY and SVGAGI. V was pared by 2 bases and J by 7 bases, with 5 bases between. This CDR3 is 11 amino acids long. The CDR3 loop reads CASSYDLEAFF. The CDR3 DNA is TGTGCCAGCAGTTACGACCTTGAAGCTTTCTTT.

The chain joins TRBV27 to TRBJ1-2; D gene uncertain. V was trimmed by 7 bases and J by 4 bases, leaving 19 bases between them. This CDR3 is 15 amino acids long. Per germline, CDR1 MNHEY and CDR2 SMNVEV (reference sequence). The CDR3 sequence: CASTTIPPGFYGYTF. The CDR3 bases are TGTGCCAGCACCACCATACCACCCGGGTTCTATGGCTACACCTTC.

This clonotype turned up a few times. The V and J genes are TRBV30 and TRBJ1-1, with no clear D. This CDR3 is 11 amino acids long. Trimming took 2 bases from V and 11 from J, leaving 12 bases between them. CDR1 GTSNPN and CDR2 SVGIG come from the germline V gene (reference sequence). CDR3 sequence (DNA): TGTGCCTGGAGTAGACCTTTTGGGGCTTTCTTT. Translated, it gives CAWSRPFGAFF.

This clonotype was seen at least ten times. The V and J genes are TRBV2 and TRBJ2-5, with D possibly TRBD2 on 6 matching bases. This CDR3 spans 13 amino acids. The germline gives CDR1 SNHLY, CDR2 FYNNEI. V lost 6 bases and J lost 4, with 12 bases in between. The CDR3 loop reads CASSPGSSETQYF. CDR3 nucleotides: TGTGCCAGCAGCCCCGGGAGCTCAGAGACCCAGTACTTC. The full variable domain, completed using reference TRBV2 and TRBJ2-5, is EPEVTQTPSHQVTQMGQEVILRCVPISNHLYFYWYRQILGQKVEFLVSFYNNEISEKSEIFDDQFSVERPDGSNFTLKIRSTKLEDSAMYFCASSPGSSETQYFGPGTRLLVL.

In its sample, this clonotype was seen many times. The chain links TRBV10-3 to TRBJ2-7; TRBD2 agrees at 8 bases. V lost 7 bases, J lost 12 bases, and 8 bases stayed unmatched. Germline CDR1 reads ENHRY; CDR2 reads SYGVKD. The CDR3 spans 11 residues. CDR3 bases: TGTGCCATCACCTCGGGACTAGGGGTGTACTTC. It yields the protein CAITSGLGVYF.

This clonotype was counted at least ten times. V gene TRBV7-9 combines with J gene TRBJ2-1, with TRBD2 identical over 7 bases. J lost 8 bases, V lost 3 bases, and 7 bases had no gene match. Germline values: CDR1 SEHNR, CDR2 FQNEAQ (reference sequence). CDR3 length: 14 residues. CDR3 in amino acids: CASSLLGGSHEQFF. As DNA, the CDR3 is TGTGCCAGCAGCTTGTTAGGCGGGAGCCATGAGCAGTTCTTC.

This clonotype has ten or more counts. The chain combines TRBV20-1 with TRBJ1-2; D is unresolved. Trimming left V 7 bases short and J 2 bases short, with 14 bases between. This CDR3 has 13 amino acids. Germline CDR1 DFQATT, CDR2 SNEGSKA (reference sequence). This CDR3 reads CSERTSPNYGYTF. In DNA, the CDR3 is TGCAGTGAAAGGACGTCGCCCAACTATGGCTACACCTTC.

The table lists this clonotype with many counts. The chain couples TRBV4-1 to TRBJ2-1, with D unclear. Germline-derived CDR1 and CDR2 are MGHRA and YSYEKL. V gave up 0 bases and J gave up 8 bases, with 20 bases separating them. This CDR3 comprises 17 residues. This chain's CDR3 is CASSQDYGLGITDEQFF. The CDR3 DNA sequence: TGCGCCAGCAGCCAAGATTATGGCTTGGGTATTACGGATGAGCAGTTCTTC.

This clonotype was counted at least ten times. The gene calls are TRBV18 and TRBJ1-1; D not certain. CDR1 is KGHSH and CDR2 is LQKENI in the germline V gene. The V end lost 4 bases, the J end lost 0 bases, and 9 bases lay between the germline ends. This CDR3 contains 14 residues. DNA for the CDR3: TGTGCCAGCTCACTACAGAGAATGAACACTGAAGCTTTCTTT. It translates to CASSLQRMNTEAFF.

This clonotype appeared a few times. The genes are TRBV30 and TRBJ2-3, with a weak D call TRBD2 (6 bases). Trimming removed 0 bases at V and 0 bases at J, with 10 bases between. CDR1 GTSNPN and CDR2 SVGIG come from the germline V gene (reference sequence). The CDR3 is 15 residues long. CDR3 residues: CAWSVGGISTDTQYF. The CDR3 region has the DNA TGTGCCTGGAGTGTAGGCGGGATCAGCACAGATACGCAGTATTTT.

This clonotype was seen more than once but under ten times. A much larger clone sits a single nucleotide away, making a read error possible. The CDR3 coding sequence is TGCAGTGCTAACCCGAGGACAGCCTACAATGAGCAGTACTTC. Translating it yields CSANPRTAYNEQYF. The chain employs TRBV20-1 and TRBJ2-5, with D possibly matching TRBD1 (6 bases). The length of the CDR3 is 14 residues. The V gene's germline CDR1 is DFQATT and CDR2 SNEGSKA (reference sequence). V was cut by 4 bases and J by 11 bases, with 23 bases left in between.

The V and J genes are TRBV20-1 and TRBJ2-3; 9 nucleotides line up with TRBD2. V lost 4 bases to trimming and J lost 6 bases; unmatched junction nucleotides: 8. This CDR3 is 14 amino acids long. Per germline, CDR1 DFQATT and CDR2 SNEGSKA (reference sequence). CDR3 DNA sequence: TGCAGTGCTACTCCAGCGGGAGGAGGGGATACGCAGTATTTT. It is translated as CSATPAGGGDTQYF.

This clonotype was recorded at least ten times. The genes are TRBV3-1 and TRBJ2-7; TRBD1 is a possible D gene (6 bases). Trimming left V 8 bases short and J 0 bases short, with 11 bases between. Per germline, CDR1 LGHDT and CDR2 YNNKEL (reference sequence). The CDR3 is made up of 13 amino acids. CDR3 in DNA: TGTGCCAGCTCTCCGGACAGCTCCTACGAGCAGTACTTC. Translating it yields CASSPDSSYEQYF.

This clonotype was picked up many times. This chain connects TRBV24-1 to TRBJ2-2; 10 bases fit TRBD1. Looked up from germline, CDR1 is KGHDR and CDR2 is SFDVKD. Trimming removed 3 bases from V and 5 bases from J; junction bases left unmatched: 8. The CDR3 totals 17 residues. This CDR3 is CATSDPQTGGETGELFF. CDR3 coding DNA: TGTGCCACCAGTGATCCCCAGACAGGGGGCGAGACCGGGGAGCTGTTTTTT.

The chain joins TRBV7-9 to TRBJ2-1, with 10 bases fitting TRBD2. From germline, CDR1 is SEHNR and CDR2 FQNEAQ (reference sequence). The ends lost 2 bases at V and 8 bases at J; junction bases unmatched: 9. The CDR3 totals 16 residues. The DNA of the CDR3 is TGTGCCAGCAGCTTAATACCTAGCGGGAGCGTCTATGAGCAGTTCTTC. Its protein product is CASSLIPSGSVYEQFF.